Presented here are 29 T cell receptor beta chains from one specimen sequenced in a study of OX40 agonist ivuxolimab in advanced cancers. Library creation used the immunoSEQ multiplex PCR assay. TCRdb holds this immuneACCESS table with in-frame rearrangements only. Some clones are missing; in checked studies, unresolved V genes explain under half, and the rest has no known cause. The sample table shows roughly 53,000 clones, and approximately 90% are seen once. Around 1.5% of the sample goes to the ten largest clones. Material: CD4+ or CD8+ T cells sorted from blood, obtained in a trial of the OX40 agonist ivuxolimab. These receptors all come from an adult with an advanced solid tumor such as melanoma, head and neck, liver or kidney cancer.

This clone came up once. This sequence joins TRBV7-9 and TRBJ1-4; 7 nucleotides match TRBD1. This CDR3 spans 15 amino acids. CDR1 SEHNR and CDR2 FQNEAQ come from the germline V gene (reference sequence). Unmatched junction bases numbered 7, after V lost 5 bases and J lost 4 bases. DNA of the CDR3: TGTGCCAGCAGCGAACAGGGGCACCTTAATGAAAAACTGTTTTTT. This sequence encodes CASSEQGHLNEKLFF.

The chain combines TRBV7-2 with TRBJ1-4, with D uncertain. The germline V gene encodes CDR1 SGHTA and CDR2 FQGNSA. Trimming left V 6 bases short and J 4 bases short, with 9 bases between. The CDR3 length is 13 residues. The chain's CDR3 is CASSYGFNEKLFF. The CDR3 region has the DNA TGTGCCAGCAGTTACGGGTTTAATGAAAAACTGTTTTTT. Full variable domain (outside the CDR3, taken from reference TRBV7-2 and TRBJ1-4): GAGVSQSPSNKVTEKGKDVELRCDPISGHTALYWYRQSLGQGLEFLIYFQGNSAPDKSGLPSDRFSAERTGGSVSTLTIQRTQQEDSAVYLCASSYGFNEKLFFGSGTQLSVL.

The CDR3 loop reads CASSLGEGGAGRQFF. The CDR3 nucleotides are TGTGCCAGCAGCTTAGGGGAAGGGGGAGCGGGACGGCAGTTCTTC. The chain combines TRBV11-3 with TRBJ2-1; a possible D gene is TRBD2 (7 bases). CDR1 and CDR2 from the germline V gene are SGHNT and YENEEA. This CDR3 spans 15 amino acids. The V end was cut by 1 base, the J end by 12 bases, with 19 bases between. Full variable domain (missing parts from reference TRBV11-3 and TRBJ2-1): EAGVVQSPRYKIIEKKQPVAFWCNPISGHNTLYWYLQNLGQGPELLIRYENEEAVDDSQLPKDRFSAERLKGVDSTLKIQPAELGDSAVYLCASSLGEGGAGRQFFGPGTRLTVL.

A single count supports this clone. This chain joins TRBV5-1 and TRBJ2-3, with 11 bases fitting TRBD2. V trimming: 1 base; J trimming: 5 bases; junction bases outside the gene matches: 6. Per the germline V gene, CDR1 is SGHRS and CDR2 is YFSETQ. The CDR3 is made up of 16 amino acids. This CDR3 reads CASSLLAGGHGDTQYF. The DNA for the CDR3 is TGCGCCAGCAGCTTGCTAGCGGGAGGTCATGGAGATACGCAGTATTTT. Drawing the rest from reference TRBV5-1 and TRBJ2-3, the complete variable domain is KAGVTQTPRYLIKTRGQQVTLSCSPISGHRSVSWYQQTPGQGLQFLFEYFSETQRNKGNFPGRFSGRQFSNSRSEMNVSTLELGDSALYLCASSLLAGGHGDTQYFGPGTRLTVL.

This clone was seen only once. The genes are TRBV19 and TRBJ2-1; 8 bases fit TRBD2. Unmatched junction bases numbered 11, after V lost 7 bases and J lost 6 bases. Looked up from germline, CDR1 is LNHDA and CDR2 is SQIVND (reference sequence). CDR3 length: 15 residues. This chain's CDR3 is CASTPRSGRTNEQFF. CDR3 nucleotide sequence: TGTGCCAGTACGCCGCGAAGCGGGAGAACCAATGAGCAGTTCTTC.

The DNA of the CDR3 is TGTGCCAGCAGTTCGGGACAGGCAACCTCTGGGGCCAACGTCCTGACTTTC. This translates into CASSSGQATSGANVLTF. The rearrangement joins TRBV28 to TRBJ2-6; 8 bases agree with TRBD1. The CDR3 runs 17 residues. Germline CDR1 is MDHEN and CDR2 is SYDVKM. J lost 0 bases, V lost 4 bases, and 5 bases had no gene match.

This chain joins TRBV5-6 and TRBJ2-5, with D tentatively TRBD1 (6 bases). This CDR3 is 13 amino acids long. Germline V gene sequence: CDR1 SGHDT, CDR2 YYEEEE. V gave up 2 bases and J gave up 8 bases, with 13 bases separating them. CDR3 bases: TGTGCCAGCAGCTTTGCAGGGGAGATCACCCAGTACTTC. Its translation: CASSFAGEITQYF.

The rearrangement links TRBV7-3 to TRBJ2-3, with 9 bases that match TRBD1. The germline gives CDR1 SGHTA, CDR2 FQGTGA. This CDR3 has 15 residues. V gave up 4 bases and J gave up 5 bases; unmatched junction bases: 7. CDR3 residues: CASSSGQGVLDTQYF. The CDR3 bases are TGTGCCAGCAGCTCGGGACAGGGCGTATTAGATACGCAGTATTTT.

This chain connects TRBV14 to TRBJ2-3; D unclear. The CDR3 spans 15 residues. Trimming removed 5 bases from V and 2 bases from J, with 14 bases in between. Germline V CDR1 and CDR2: SGHDN, FVKESK. The DNA for the CDR3 is TGTGCCAGCAGCGGGGTCGGCCTGTCCACAGATACGCAGTATTTT. It specifies CASSGVGLSTDTQYF.

This chain uses TRBV9 with TRBJ2-1; TRBD2 aligns across 11 bases. V shed 0 bases, J shed 0 bases, and the junction held 2 bases outside the gene matches. The CDR3 is made up of 17 amino acids. Germline V gives CDR1 SGDLS, CDR2 YYNGEE. CDR3 in DNA: TGTGCCAGCAGCGTAGGACTAGCGGGAAGCTCCTACAATGAGCAGTTCTTC. It is translated as CASSVGLAGSSYNEQFF. Supplemented by reference TRBV9 and TRBJ2-1, the full variable domain reads DSGVTQTPKHLITATGQRVTLRCSPRSGDLSVYWYQQSLDQGLQFLIQYYNGEERAKGNILERFSAQQFPDLHSELNLSSLELGDSALYFCASSVGLAGSSYNEQFFGPGTRLTVL.

The chain recombines TRBV18 with TRBJ1-4; unclear D gene. V lost 6 bases, J lost 3 bases, and 11 bases lay in between. This CDR3 is built from 14 residues. Germline lookup yields CDR1 KGHSH and CDR2 LQKENI. The CDR3 here is CASSTRGANEKLFF. CDR3 bases: TGTGCCAGCTCGACCCGGGGAGCTAATGAAAAACTGTTTTTT. The full variable domain, completed using reference TRBV18 and TRBJ1-4, is NAGVMQNPRHLVRRRGQEARLRCSPMKGHSHVYWYRQLPEEGLKFMVYLQKENIIDESGMPKERFSAEFPKEGPSILRIQQVVRGDSAAYFCASSTRGANEKLFFGSGTQLSVL.

The chain has TRBV30 and TRBJ2-1; 7 nucleotides line up with TRBD2. V lost 2 bases to trimming and J lost 9 bases; unmatched junction nucleotides: 4. The CDR3 covers 12 residues. CDR1 and CDR2 (germline): GTSNPN, SVGIG (reference sequence). CDR3 in amino acids: CAWSLTGGEQFF. The CDR3 coding sequence is TGTGCCTGGAGTCTTACGGGGGGTGAGCAGTTCTTC. Complete variable domain (other parts from reference TRBV30 and TRBJ2-1): SQTIHQWPATLVQPVGSPLSLECTVEGTSNPNLYWYRQAAGRGLQLLFYSVGIGQISSEVPQNLSASRPQDRQFILSSKKLLLSDSGFYLCAWSLTGGEQFFGPGTRLTVL.

This clone was seen once. This chain uses TRBV5-6 with TRBJ1-5; D unresolved. The CDR3 runs to 14 residues. Per germline, CDR1 SGHDT and CDR2 YYEEEE. V was shortened by 6 bases and J by 1 base, with 11 bases between the two germline ends. The CDR3 here is CASNLLVSNQPQHF. The CDR3 nucleotides are TGTGCCAGCAACCTGCTAGTAAGCAATCAGCCCCAGCATTTT.

The CDR3 DNA sequence: TGTGCCAGCAGTAAATGGACTAGCGGGAACACCGGGGAGCTGTTTTTT. Residues: CASSKWTSGNTGELFF. This chain joins TRBV27 and TRBJ2-2; TRBD2 matches 10 bases. Germline V lookup: CDR1 MNHEY, CDR2 SMNVEV (reference sequence). The CDR3 totals 16 residues. The ends lost 5 bases at V and 1 base at J; junction bases unmatched: 4.

The J gene is TRBJ2-3, the V gene TRBV5-1; TRBD1 aligns across 8 bases. The V segment lost 8 bases and the J segment 2 bases; nucleotides outside the gene matches: 7. Germline V gives CDR1 SGHRS, CDR2 YFSETQ. This CDR3 has 14 amino acids. The CDR3 coding sequence is TGCGCCAGTAGCGGACAGGGACTCACAGATACGCAGTATTTT. Translation: CASSGQGLTDTQYF. Supplemented by reference TRBV5-1 and TRBJ2-3, the full variable domain reads KAGVTQTPRYLIKTRGQQVTLSCSPISGHRSVSWYQQTPGQGLQFLFEYFSETQRNKGNFPGRFSGRQFSNSRSEMNVSTLELGDSALYLCASSGQGLTDTQYFGPGTRLTVL.

The chain links TRBV5-1 to TRBJ2-7; 8 positions match TRBD2. Per germline, CDR1 SGHRS and CDR2 YFSETQ. Germline trimming cut 4 bases from V and 3 bases from J; bases unmatched to any gene: 6. The CDR3 totals 14 residues. The CDR3 protein is CASSRGGIGYEQYF. DNA for the CDR3: TGCGCCAGCAGCCGGGGGGGGATCGGCTACGAGCAGTACTTC.

CDR3 DNA: TGTGCCAGCAGCTTAGCGGGAGGGACCGGGGAGCTGTTTTTT. Residues: CASSLAGGTGELFF. This chain joins TRBV7-9 and TRBJ2-2; the match to TRBD2 covers 7 bases. The CDR3 spans 14 residues. The germline V gene encodes CDR1 SEHNR and CDR2 FQNEAQ (reference sequence). The V gene end was trimmed by 0 bases and the J gene end by 5 bases; junction bases not matched to a gene: 0.

The sample holds a few counts of this clone. The V call is TRBV5-1, the J call TRBJ1-2, with TRBD1 identical over 11 bases. The ends lost 3 bases at V and 8 bases at J; junction bases unmatched: 9. This CDR3 has 15 residues. Germline-derived CDR1 and CDR2 are SGHRS and YFSETQ. The CDR3 loop reads CASSSSVGQGGGYTF. As DNA, the CDR3 is TGCGCCAGCAGCTCGTCGGTGGGACAGGGGGGCGGCTACACCTTC.

This clone was detected once. The chain recombines TRBV30 with TRBJ1-2; 7 bases fit TRBD1. CDR1 is GTSNPN, CDR2 SVGIG, per germline (reference sequence). V lost 0 bases and J lost 5; bases outside the gene matches: 6. The CDR3 runs 14 residues. CDR3 nucleotides: TGTGCCTGGAGTGTAGACAGGGAAGGGTATGGCTACACCTTC. The encoded protein is CAWSVDREGYGYTF. The entire variable domain, with the rest obtained from reference TRBV30 and TRBJ1-2, is as follows: SQTIHQWPATLVQPVGSPLSLECTVEGTSNPNLYWYRQAAGRGLQLLFYSVGIGQISSEVPQNLSASRPQDRQFILSSKKLLLSDSGFYLCAWSVDREGYGYTFGSGTRLTVV.

The gene calls are TRBV7-9 and TRBJ2-7, with unresolved D. In germline, CDR1 is SEHNR, CDR2 FQNEAQ (reference sequence). The CDR3 has 15 residues. With 5 bases removed from V and 6 bases from J, the gap between germline ends came to 20 bases. The CDR3 DNA reads as TGTGCCAGCAGCCCCGACGAGACCTCCCTACGCGAGCAGTACTTC. Amino acids: CASSPDETSLREQYF.

This chain's CDR3 is CAISGGIGNTEAFF. CDR3 DNA sequence: TGTGCCATCAGTGGAGGGATCGGGAACACTGAAGCTTTCTTT. The chain has TRBV10-3 and TRBJ1-1; D gene unclear. Trimming left V 4 bases short and J 1 base short, with 10 bases between. The CDR3 spans 14 residues. The V gene's germline CDR1 is ENHRY and CDR2 SYGVKD.

The chain uses TRBV7-2 and TRBJ2-7, with a possible D match to TRBD2 (7 bases). The ends were cut back, 4 bases at V and 4 bases at J, with 20 bases in the middle. Germline V gene lookup returns CDR1 SGHTA and CDR2 FQGNSA. This CDR3 has 16 residues. The DNA for the CDR3 is TGTGCCAGCAGCTCCGGGGGCGGGGGACATTCGTACGAGCAGTACTTC. Protein: CASSSGGGGHSYEQYF.

The rearrangement joins TRBV5-8 to TRBJ1-2, with TRBD1 matching over 7 bases. The CDR3 is made up of 15 amino acids. Germline loops: CDR1 SGHTS, CDR2 YDEGEE. V was pared by 4 bases and J by 3 bases, with 9 bases of the junction left unmatched. CDR3 region: CASSPRQGSYYGYTF. The CDR3 bases are TGTGCCAGCAGCCCTAGACAGGGCTCGTACTATGGCTACACCTTC.

This chain joins TRBV6-5 and TRBJ1-3; D ambiguous. The germline V gene has CDR1 MNHEY and CDR2 SVGAGI. The CDR3 covers 15 residues. The V end lost 6 bases, the J end lost 1 base, and 13 bases lay between the germline ends. The CDR3 DNA sequence: TGTGCCAGCAGACGAGACGGGTATTCTGGAAACACCATATATTTT. Translated, it gives CASRRDGYSGNTIYF.

The chain employs TRBV10-1 and TRBJ1-5, with TRBD1 matching 10 bases. The CDR3 sequence is 15 residues long. The germline gives CDR1 WNHNN, CDR2 SYGVQD (reference sequence). Losses at the gene ends were 2 bases for V and 4 bases for J; bases not matched to a gene: 2. The CDR3 DNA follows: TGCGCCAGCAGTGAGGGGGGACAGGGGAATCAGCCCCAGCATTTT. It translates to CASSEGGQGNQPQHF.

The J gene is TRBJ1-1, the V gene TRBV5-6; 7 nucleotides match TRBD1. The trim removed 4 bases at V and 6 bases at J, leaving 9 bases unmatched. Per the germline V gene, CDR1 is SGHDT and CDR2 is YYEEEE. This CDR3 has 14 residues. The CDR3 spells CASSITGVVSEAFF. Here the CDR3 DNA reads TGTGCCAGCAGCATCACAGGGGTGGTCTCTGAAGCTTTCTTT.

The chain uses TRBV4-2 and TRBJ2-7; 9 bases agree with TRBD1. The V and J ends lost 1 base and 3 bases, in that order; junction bases with no gene match: 7. This CDR3 is built from 16 residues. Germline values: CDR1 LGHNA, CDR2 YNFKEQ. The CDR3 region has the DNA TGTGCCAGCAGCCAAGTTGCCGGGACAGGGAGCTACGAGCAGTACTTC. It translates to CASSQVAGTGSYEQYF.

CDR3 loop: CASSLGLAGGEQFF. CDR3 DNA: TGTGCCAGCAGCTTGGGACTAGCGGGGGGTGAGCAGTTCTTC. The rearrangement uses TRBV5-4 and TRBJ2-1; 13 positions match TRBD2. V trimming: 0 bases; J trimming: 9 bases; junction bases outside the gene matches: 0. CDR3 length equals 14 residues. Germline-derived CDR1 and CDR2 are SGHNT and YYREEE (reference sequence).

This chain joins TRBV2 and TRBJ2-2; unclear D gene. The ends were cut back, 3 bases at V and 1 base at J, with 9 bases in the middle. Germline CDR1 is SNHLY and CDR2 is FYNNEI. CDR3 length equals 15 residues. In nucleotides, the CDR3 is TGTGCCAGCAGTGAGTCAGCCCTGAACACCGGGGAGCTGTTTTTT. Translated, it gives CASSESALNTGELFF.